Listed below are T cell receptor beta chains from one sample, sequenced in a study of blood T cell repertoires in COVID-19. TCRdb's copy holds only in-frame clones and misses some; the assay was immunoSEQ multiplex PCR. This sample yields about 94,000 clones, of which about 90% are seen a single time; around 7% belongs to the top ten. Input material: peripheral blood. The receptors derive from a human donor with acute or convalescent COVID-19. The donor label of this sample is uncertain. Both conserved end residues are trimmed from each CDR3. Each record gives: CDR3 protein, V gene, CDR3 length, D gene. The D gene is left open where the match is weak.

CDR3aa: ASSLRLAGPYEQY
v_gene: TRBV7-3
len: 13
d_gene: TRBD2

CDR3aa: ASRQRGQGSTGELF
v_gene: TRBV7-8
len: 14
d_gene: TRBD1

CDR3aa: ATSRDWAGYT
v_gene: TRBV15
len: 10
d_gene: .

CDR3aa: ASSTTGGNQPQH
v_gene: TRBV19
len: 12
d_gene: .

CDR3aa: ASSSGQGGETQY
v_gene: TRBV11-2
len: 12
d_gene: TRBD1

CDR3aa: ASSERGLGTQY
v_gene: TRBV2
len: 11
d_gene: .

CDR3aa: ASSSHSNTEAF
v_gene: TRBV7-9
len: 11
d_gene: .

CDR3aa: ASSEQTGGSYAEAF
v_gene: TRBV6-1
len: 14
d_gene: TRBD1

CDR3aa: AISENRDRGANEKLF
v_gene: TRBV10-3
len: 15
d_gene: TRBD1

CDR3aa: ASSLEQGPTYEQY
v_gene: TRBV5-1
len: 13
d_gene: .

CDR3aa: ASSLVGRAGETQY
v_gene: TRBV7-2
len: 13
d_gene: TRBD2

CDR3aa: ASSLWQERNTEAF
v_gene: TRBV28
len: 13
d_gene: .

CDR3aa: ASNYLAGGDNEQF
v_gene: TRBV6-5
len: 13
d_gene: TRBD2

CDR3aa: ASSLDQTGNEQF
v_gene: TRBV5-4
len: 12
d_gene: TRBD1

CDR3aa: ASSYGEGRTEAF
v_gene: TRBV7-9
len: 12
d_gene: .

CDR3aa: ASRLTIAGDTDTQY
v_gene: TRBV30
len: 14
d_gene: TRBD2